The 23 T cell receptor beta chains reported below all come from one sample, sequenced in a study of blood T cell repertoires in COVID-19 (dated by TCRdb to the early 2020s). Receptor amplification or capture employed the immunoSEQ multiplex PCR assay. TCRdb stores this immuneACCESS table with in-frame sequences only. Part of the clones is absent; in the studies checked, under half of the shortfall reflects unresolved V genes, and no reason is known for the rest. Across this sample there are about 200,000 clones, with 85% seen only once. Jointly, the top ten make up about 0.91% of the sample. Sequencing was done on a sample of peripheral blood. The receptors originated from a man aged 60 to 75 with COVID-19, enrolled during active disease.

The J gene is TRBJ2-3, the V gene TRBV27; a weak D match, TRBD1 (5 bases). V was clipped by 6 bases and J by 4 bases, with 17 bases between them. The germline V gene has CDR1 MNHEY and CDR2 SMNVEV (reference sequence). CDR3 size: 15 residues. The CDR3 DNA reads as TGTGCCAGCAGGCCGACAGCTCCCGGCCCAGATACGCAGTATTTT. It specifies CASRPTAPGPDTQYF.

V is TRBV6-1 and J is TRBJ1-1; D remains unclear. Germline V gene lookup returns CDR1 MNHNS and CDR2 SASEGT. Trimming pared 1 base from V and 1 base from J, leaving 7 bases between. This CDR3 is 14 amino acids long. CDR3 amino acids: CASSEGARNTEAFF. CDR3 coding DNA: TGTGCCAGCAGTGAAGGGGCCAGGAACACTGAAGCTTTCTTT.

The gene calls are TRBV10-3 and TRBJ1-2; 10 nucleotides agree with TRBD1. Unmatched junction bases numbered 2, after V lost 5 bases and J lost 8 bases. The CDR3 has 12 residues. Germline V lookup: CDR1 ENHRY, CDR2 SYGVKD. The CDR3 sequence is CAISWDRGGYTF. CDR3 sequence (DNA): TGTGCCATCAGTTGGGACAGGGGCGGCTACACCTTC.

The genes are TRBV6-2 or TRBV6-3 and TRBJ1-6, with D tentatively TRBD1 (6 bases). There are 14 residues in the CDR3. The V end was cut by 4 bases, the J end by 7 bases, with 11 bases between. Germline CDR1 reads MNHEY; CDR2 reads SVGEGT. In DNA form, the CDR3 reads TGTGCCAGCAGTTCGGGCAGGGGAAATTCACCCCTCCACTTT. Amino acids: CASSSGRGNSPLHF.

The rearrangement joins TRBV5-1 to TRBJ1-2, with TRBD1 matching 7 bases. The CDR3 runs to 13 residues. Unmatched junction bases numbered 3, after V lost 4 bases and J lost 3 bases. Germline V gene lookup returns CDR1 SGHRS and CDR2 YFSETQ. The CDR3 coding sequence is TGCGCCAGCAGCCCCGGACAGGACTATGGCTACACCTTC. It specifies CASSPGQDYGYTF.

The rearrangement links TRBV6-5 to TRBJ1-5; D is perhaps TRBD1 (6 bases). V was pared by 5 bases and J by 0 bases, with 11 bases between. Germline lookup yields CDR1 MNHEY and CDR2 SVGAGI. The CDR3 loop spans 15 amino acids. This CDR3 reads CASSHKQGSNQPQHF. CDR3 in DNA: TGTGCCAGCAGTCACAAACAGGGTAGCAATCAGCCCCAGCATTTT.

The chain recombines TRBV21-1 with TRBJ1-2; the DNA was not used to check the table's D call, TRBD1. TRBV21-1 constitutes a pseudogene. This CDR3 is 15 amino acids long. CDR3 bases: TGTGCCAGCAGCAGACGGACAGGGGCGGGCTATGGCTACACCTTC. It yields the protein CASSRRTGAGYGYTF.

CDR3 protein: CASGDLSGDTQYF. The CDR3 nucleotides are TGTGCCAGTGGGGACTTATCAGGGGATACGCAGTATTTT. This chain links TRBV19 with TRBJ2-3, with D tentatively TRBD2 (6 bases). Germline assignment: CDR1 LNHDA and CDR2 SQIVND (reference sequence). Trimming pared 8 bases from V and 6 bases from J, leaving 15 bases between. There are 13 residues in the CDR3.

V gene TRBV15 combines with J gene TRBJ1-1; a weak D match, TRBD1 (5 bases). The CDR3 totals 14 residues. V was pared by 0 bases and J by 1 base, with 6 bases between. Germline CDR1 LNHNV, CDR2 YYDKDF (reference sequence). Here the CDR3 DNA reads TGTGCCACCAGCAGAGATACAGGGAACACTGAAGCTTTCTTT. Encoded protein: CATSRDTGNTEAFF.

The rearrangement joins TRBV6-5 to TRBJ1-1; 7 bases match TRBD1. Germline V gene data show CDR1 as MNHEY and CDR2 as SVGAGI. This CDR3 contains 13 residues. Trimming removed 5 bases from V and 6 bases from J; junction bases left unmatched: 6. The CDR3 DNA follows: TGTGCCAGCAGTACAGGGGTTAGCGCTGAAGCTTTCTTT. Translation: CASSTGVSAEAFF.

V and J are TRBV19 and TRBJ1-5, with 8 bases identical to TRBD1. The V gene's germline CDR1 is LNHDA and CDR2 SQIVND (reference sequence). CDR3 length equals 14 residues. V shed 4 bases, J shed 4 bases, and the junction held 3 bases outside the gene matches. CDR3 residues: CASSTGQGNQPQHF. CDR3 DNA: TGTGCCAGTAGTACCGGACAGGGAAATCAGCCCCAGCATTTT.

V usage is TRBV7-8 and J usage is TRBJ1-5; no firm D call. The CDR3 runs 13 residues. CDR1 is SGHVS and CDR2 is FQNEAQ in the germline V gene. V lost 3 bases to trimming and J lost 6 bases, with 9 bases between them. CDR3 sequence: CASSLQRSQPQHF. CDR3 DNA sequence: TGTGCCAGCAGCTTGCAGAGGAGTCAGCCCCAGCATTTT.

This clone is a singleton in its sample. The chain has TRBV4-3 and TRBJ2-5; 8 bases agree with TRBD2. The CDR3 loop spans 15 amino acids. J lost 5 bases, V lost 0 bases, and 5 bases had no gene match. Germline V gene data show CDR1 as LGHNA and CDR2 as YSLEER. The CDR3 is CASSQDSGAEETQYF. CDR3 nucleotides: TGCGCCAGCAGCCAAGATAGCGGGGCGGAGGAGACCCAGTACTTC.

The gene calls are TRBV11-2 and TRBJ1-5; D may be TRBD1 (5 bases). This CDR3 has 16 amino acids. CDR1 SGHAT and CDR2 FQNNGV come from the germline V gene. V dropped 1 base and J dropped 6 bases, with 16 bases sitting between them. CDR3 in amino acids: CASSLGGGGVGQPQHF. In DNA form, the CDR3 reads TGTGCCAGCAGCTTAGGAGGAGGAGGGGTGGGTCAGCCCCAGCATTTT.

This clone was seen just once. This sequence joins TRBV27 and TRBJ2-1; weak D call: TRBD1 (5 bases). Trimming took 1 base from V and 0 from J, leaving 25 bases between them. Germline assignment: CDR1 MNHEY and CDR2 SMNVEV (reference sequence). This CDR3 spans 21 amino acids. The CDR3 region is CASSLFALTNRIRTSYNEQFF. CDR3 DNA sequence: TGTGCCAGCAGTTTATTCGCCCTAACCAACAGGATCCGGACCTCCTACAATGAGCAGTTCTTC.

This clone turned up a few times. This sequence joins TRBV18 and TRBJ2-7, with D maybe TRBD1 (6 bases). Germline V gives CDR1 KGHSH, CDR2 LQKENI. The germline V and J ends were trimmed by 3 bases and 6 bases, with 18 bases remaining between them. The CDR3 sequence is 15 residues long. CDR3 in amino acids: CASSPSTGPWSEQYF. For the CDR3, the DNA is TGTGCCAGCTCACCTTCTACAGGGCCTTGGTCCGAGCAGTACTTC.

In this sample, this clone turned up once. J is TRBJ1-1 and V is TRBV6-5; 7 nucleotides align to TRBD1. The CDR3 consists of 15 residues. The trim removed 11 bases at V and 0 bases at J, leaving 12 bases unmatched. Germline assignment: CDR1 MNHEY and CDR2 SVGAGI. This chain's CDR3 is CASSRQGRMNTEAFF. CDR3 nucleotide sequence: TGTGCCTCCTCCCGACAGGGCAGAATGAACACTGAAGCTTTCTTT.

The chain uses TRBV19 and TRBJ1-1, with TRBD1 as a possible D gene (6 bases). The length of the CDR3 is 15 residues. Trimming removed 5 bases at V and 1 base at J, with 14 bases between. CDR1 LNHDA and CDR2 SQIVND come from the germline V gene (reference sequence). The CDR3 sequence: CASSSRDTWNTEAFF. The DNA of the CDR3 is TGTGCCAGTAGTTCCCGGGACACTTGGAACACTGAAGCTTTCTTT. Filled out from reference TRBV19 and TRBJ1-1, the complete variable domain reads DGGITQSPKYLFRKEGQNVTLSCEQNLNHDAMYWYRQDPGQGLRLIYYSQIVNDFQKGDIAEGYSVSREKKESFPLTVTSAQKNPTAFYLCASSSRDTWNTEAFFGQGTRLTVV.

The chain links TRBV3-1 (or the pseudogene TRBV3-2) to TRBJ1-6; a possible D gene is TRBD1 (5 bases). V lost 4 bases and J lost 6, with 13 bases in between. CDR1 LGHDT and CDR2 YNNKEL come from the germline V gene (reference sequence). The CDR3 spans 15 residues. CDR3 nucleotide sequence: TGTGCCAGCAGCCCGACAGCAACCTCTAATTCACCCCTCCACTTT. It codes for CASSPTATSNSPLHF.

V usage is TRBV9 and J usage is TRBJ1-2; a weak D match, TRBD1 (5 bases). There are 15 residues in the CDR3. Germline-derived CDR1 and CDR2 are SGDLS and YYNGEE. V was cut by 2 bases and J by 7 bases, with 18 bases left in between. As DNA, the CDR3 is TGTGCCAGCAGCGTGGGGCCGGGCGCGGTTGGTGGCTACACCTTC. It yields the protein CASSVGPGAVGGYTF.

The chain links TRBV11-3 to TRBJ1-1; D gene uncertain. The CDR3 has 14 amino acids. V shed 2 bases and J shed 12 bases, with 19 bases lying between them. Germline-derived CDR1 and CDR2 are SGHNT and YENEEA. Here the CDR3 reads CASSLIDARGPTFF. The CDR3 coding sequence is TGTGCCAGCAGCTTAATCGATGCCCGGGGTCCTACTTTCTTT.

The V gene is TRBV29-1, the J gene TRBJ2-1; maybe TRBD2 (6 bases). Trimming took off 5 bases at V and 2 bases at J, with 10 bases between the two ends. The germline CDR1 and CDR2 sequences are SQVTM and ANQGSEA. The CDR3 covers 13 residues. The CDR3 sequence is CSVPGGPYNEQFF. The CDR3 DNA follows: TGCAGCGTTCCCGGGGGTCCCTACAATGAGCAGTTCTTC.

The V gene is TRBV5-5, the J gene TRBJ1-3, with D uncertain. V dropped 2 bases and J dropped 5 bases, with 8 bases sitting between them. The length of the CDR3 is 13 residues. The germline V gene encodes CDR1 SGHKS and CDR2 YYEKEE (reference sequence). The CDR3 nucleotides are TGTGCCAGCAGCTTTATCGGGAGAAACACCATATATTTT. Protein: CASSFIGRNTIYF.